The T cell receptor beta chain described here comes from a study of cytomegalovirus exposure and HLA in healthy donors. Study at large: Prior work identified about 120 million unique TCR beta sequences in 190 million or so T cells. About 80 million unique TCRs, all from HLA-typed donors, were included in an early release of the data.

CDR3 length: 11 residues. The V gene's germline CDR1 is SGHRS and CDR2 YFSETQ. Trimming pared 5 bases from V and 3 bases from J, leaving 6 bases between. Note on this clone: Its antigen is not identified.

The PCR was carried out with 60 Vbeta primers and 13 Jbeta primers. TCRdb's table, derived via immunoSEQ multiplex PCR, lists solely in-frame clones and lacks some. The sample lists 150,000 to 200,000 clones, around 81% occurring once. Regarding the study as a whole: The likely origin of a cluster of highly shared sequence variants was a sequencing artifact.

Sequences were obtained from PBMCs. The sequence derives from a woman aged 18-29 years in good health and CMV-seropositive. The chain links TRBV5-1 to TRBJ2-7, with D maybe TRBD1 (5 bases). CDR3 DNA: TGCGCCAGCAGAGACAGCTACGAGCAGTACTTC. Its protein product is CASRDSYEQYF.